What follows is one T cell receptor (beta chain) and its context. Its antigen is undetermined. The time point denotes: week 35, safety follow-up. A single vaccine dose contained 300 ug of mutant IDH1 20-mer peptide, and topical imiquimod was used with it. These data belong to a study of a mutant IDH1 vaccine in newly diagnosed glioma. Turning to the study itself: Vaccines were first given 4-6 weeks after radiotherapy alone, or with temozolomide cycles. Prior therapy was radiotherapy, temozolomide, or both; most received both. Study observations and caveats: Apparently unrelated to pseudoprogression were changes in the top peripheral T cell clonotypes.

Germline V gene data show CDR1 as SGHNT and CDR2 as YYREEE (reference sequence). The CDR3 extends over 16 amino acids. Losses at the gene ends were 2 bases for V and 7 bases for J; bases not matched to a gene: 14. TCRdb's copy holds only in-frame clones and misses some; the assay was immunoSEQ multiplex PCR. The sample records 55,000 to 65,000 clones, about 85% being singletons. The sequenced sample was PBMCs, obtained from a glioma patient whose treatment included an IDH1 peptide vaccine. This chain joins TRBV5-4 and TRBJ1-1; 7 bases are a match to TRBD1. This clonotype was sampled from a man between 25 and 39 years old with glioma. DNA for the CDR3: TGTGCCAGCAGCTTAGGAGGGGGAGGGGGCGCAAGTGAAGCTTTCTTT. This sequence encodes CASSLGGGGGASEAFF.